The source of this TCR beta chain is a study of blood T cell repertoires in COVID-19. Study summary: Both acute and convalescent COVID-19 samples were obtained from the United States, Italy and Spain. Sources were T cells, B-cell-depleted T cells, or PBMCs; the material itself was cDNA or gDNA.

The CDR3 is made up of 17 amino acids. Germline V lookup: CDR1 SNHLY, CDR2 FYNNEI. With V trimmed by 0 bases and J by 4 bases, 9 bases remained unmatched. Per the study methods: Estimation of nucleated cell counts relied on the amplification of reference gene primers. The assay was immunoSEQ multiplex PCR, and TCRdb's table has in-frame clones only and misses some. V, J and clone size derive from that table, while D and trimming were established from the DNA sequence. The sample includes about 210,000 clones, about four fifths of them seen just once. This clone was recorded once. The origin of this receptor is a man aged 60 to 75 with acute or convalescent COVID-19. The sample taken for sequencing was peripheral blood. The chain employs TRBV2 and TRBJ2-3; TRBD2 aligns across 8 bases. The DNA of the CDR3 is TGTGCCAGCAGTGAAGCGCGTAGTCTAGCGGGCCCAGATACGCAGTATTTT. It is translated as CASSEARSLAGPDTQYF. The whole variable domain, remainder taken from reference TRBV2 and TRBJ2-3, is EPEVTQTPSHQVTQMGQEVILRCVPISNHLYFYWYRQILGQKVEFLVSFYNNEISEKSEIFDDQFSVERPDGSNFTLKIRSTKLEDSAMYFCASSEARSLAGPDTQYFGPGTRLTVL.